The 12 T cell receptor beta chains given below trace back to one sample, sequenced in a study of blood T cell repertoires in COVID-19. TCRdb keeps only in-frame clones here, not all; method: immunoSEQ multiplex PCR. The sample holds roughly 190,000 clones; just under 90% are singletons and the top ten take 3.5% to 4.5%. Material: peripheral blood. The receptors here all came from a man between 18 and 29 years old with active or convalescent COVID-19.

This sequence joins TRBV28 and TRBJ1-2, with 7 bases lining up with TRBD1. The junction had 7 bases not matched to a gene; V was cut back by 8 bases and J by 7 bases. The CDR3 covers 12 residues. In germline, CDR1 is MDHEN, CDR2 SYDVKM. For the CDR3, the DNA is TGTGCCAGCTGGGGGACAGTTAGTGGCTACACCTTC. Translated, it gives CASWGTVSGYTF.

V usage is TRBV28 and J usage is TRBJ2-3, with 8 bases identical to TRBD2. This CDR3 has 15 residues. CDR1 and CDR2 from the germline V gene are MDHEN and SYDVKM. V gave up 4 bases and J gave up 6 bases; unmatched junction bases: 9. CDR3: CASSSAAGGIDTQYF. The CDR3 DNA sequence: TGTGCCAGCAGTTCCGCTGCGGGGGGAATTGATACGCAGTATTTT.

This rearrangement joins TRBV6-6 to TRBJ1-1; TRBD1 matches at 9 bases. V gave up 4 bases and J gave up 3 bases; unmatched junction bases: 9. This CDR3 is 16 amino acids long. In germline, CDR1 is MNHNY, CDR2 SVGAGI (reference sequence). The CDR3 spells CASSFSEQGADTEAFF. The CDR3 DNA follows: TGTGCCAGCAGTTTCTCTGAACAGGGGGCGGACACTGAAGCTTTCTTT.

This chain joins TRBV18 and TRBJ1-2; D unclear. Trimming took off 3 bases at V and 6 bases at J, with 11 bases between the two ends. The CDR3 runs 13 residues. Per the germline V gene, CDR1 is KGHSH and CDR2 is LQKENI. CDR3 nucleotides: TGTGCCAGCTCACCCGACATAGGCCATGGCTACACCTTC. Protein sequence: CASSPDIGHGYTF.

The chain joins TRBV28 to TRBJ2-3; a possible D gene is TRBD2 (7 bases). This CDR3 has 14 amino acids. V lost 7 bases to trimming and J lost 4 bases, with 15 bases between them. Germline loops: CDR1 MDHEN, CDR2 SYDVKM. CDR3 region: CASTRRGRADTQYF. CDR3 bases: TGTGCCAGCACTAGGAGGGGGAGGGCAGATACGCAGTATTTT.

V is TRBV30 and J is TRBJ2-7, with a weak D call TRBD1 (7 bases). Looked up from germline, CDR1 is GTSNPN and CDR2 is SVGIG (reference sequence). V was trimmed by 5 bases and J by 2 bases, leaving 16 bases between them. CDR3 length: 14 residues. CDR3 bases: TGTGCCTGGCAGGAGGGACAGCTTACCTACGAGCAGTACTTC. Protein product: CAWQEGQLTYEQYF.

CDR3 loop: CASSDEVADTEAFF. DNA of the CDR3: TGCGCCAGCAGTGATGAGGTAGCGGACACTGAAGCTTTCTTT. The chain is built from TRBV10-1 and TRBJ1-1, with D uncertain. V lost 3 bases and J 3 bases, leaving 11 bases between the germline ends. The CDR3 has 14 amino acids. Germline V gene data show CDR1 as WNHNN and CDR2 as SYGVQD (reference sequence).

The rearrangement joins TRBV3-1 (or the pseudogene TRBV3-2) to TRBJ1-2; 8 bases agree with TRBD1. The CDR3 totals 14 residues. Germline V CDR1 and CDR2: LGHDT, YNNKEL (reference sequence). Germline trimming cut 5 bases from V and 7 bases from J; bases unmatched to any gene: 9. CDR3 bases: TGTGCCAGCAGCTTCATAGCAGGGGGCAGTGGCTACACCTTC. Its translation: CASSFIAGGSGYTF.

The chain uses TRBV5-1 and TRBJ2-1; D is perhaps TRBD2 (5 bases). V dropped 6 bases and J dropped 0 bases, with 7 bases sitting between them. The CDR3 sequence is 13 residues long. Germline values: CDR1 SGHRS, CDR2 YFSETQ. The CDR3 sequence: CASTGISYNEQFF. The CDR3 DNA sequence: TGCGCCAGCACGGGGATCTCCTACAATGAGCAGTTCTTC.

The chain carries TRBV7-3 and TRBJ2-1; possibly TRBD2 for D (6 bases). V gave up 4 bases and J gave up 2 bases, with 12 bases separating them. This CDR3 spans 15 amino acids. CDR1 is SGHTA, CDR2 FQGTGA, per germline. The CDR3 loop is CASSSDGGTYNEQFF. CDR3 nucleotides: TGTGCCAGCAGCTCAGACGGCGGGACCTACAATGAGCAGTTCTTC.

CDR3 DNA: TGTGCCAGCAGACCTAGCGGGGGACAATACGAGCAGTACGTC. Its translation is CASRPSGGQYEQYV. This chain links TRBV27 with TRBJ2-7, with 10 positions matching TRBD2. The CDR3 length is 14 residues. CDR1 and CDR2 (germline): MNHEY, SMNVEV (reference sequence). Trimming cost V 6 bases and J 4 bases; bases outside gene matches: 6.

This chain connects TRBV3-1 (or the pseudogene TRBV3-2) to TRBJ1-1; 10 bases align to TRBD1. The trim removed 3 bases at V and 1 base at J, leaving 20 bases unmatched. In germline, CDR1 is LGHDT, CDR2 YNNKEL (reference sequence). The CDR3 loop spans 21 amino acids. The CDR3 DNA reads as TGTGCCAGCAGCCACCCGTCCCAGGGGGGGACAGGGGATACAGGGAACACTGAAGCTTTCTTT. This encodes CASSHPSQGGTGDTGNTEAFF.